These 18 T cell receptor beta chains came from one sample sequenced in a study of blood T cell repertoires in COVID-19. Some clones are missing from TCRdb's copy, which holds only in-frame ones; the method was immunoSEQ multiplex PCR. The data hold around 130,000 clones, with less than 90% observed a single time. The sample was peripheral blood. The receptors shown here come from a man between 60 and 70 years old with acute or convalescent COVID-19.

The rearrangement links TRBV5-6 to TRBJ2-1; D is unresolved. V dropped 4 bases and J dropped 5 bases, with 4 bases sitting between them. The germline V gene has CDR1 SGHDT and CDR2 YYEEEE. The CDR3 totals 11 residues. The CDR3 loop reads CASSLHNEQFF. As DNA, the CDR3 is TGTGCCAGCAGCCTACACAATGAGCAGTTCTTC.

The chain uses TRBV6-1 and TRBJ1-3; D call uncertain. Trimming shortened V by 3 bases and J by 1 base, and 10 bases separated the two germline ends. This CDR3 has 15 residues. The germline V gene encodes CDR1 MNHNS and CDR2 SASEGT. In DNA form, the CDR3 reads TGTGCCAGCAGTGATCCGAGAGGGTCTGGAAACACCATATATTTT. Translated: CASSDPRGSGNTIYF.

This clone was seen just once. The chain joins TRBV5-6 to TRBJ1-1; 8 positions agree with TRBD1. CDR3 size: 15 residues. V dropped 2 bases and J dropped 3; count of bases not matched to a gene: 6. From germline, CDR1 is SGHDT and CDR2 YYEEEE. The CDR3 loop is CASSFPTGGDTEAFF. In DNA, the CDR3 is TGTGCCAGCAGCTTCCCTACAGGGGGGGACACTGAAGCTTTCTTT.

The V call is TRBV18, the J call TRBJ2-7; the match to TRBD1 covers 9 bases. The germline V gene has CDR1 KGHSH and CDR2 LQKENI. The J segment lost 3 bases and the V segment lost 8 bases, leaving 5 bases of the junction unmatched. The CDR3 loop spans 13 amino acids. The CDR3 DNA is TGTGCCAGCCGAGGGACAGGGAACTACGAGCAGTACTTC. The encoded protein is CASRGTGNYEQYF.

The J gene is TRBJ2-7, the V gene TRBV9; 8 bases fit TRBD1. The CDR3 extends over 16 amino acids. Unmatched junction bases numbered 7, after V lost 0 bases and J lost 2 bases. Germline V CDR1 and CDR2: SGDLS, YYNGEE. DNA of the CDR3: TGTGCCAGCAGCGTAGCACCGGGACAGGCGGCCTACGAGCAGTACTTC. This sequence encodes CASSVAPGQAAYEQYF.

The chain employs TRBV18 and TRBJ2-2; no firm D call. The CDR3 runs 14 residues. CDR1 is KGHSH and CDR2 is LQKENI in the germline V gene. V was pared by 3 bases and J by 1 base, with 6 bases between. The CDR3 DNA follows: TGTGCCAGCTCACCTACAGTGAACACCGGGGAGCTGTTTTTT. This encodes CASSPTVNTGELFF.

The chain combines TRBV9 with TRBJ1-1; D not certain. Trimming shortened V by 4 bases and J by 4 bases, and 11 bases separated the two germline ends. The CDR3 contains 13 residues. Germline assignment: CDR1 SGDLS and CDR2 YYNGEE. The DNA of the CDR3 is TGTGCCAGCAGCTCCGGGTCCCCCACTGAAGCTTTCTTT. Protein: CASSSGSPTEAFF.

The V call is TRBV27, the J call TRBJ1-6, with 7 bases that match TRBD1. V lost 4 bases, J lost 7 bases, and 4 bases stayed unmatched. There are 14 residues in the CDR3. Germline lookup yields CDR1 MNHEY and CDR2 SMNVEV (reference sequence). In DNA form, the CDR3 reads TGTGCCAGCAGTTACAGGGGAGGCAATTCACCCCTCCACTTT. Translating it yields CASSYRGGNSPLHF.

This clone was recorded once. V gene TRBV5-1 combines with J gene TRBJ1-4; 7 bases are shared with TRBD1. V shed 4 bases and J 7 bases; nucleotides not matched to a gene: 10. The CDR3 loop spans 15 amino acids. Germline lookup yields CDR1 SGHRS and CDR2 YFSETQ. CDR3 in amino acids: CASSPLTGRGEKLFF. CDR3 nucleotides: TGCGCCAGCAGCCCCCTGACAGGGCGTGGTGAAAAACTGTTTTTT.

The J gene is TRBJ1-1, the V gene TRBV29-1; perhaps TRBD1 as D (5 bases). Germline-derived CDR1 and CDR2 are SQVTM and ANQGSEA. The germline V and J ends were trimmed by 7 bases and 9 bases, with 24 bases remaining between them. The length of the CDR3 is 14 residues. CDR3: CSAKGQAQGSKAFF. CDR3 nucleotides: TGCAGCGCCAAGGGGCAGGCCCAGGGAAGTAAAGCTTTCTTT.

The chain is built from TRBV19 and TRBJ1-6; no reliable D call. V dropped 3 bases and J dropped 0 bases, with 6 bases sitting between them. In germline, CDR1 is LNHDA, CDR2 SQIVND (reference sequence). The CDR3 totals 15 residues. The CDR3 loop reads CASSIRGSYNSPLHF. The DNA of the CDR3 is TGTGCCAGTAGTATCCGGGGCTCCTATAATTCACCCCTCCACTTT.

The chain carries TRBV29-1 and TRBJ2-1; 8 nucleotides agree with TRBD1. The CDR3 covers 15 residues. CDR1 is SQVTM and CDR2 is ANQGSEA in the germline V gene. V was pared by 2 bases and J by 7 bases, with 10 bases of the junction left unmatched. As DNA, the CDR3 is TGCAGCGTTGAACAAGGACAGGGCATCGAGAATGAGCAGTTCTTC. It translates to CSVEQGQGIENEQFF.

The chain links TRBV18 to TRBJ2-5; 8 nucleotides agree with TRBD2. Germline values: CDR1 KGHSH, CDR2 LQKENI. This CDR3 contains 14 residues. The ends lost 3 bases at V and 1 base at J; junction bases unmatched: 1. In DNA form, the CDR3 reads TGTGCCAGCTCACCTAGCGGGGTCCAAGAGACCCAGTACTTC. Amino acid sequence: CASSPSGVQETQYF.

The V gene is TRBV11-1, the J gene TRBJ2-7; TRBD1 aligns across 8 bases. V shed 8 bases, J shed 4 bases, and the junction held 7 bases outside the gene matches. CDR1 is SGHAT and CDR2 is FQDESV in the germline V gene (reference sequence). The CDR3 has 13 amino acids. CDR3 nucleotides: TGTGCCAGCGAGAGGACAGGGATGTACGAGCAGTACTTC. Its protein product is CASERTGMYEQYF.

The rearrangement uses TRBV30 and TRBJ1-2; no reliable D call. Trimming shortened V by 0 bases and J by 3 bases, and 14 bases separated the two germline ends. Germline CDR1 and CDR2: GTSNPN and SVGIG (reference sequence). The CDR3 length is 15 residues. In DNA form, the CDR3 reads TGTGCCTGGAGTGTTGTTGGCAACCTCCACTATGGCTACACCTTC. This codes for CAWSVVGNLHYGYTF.

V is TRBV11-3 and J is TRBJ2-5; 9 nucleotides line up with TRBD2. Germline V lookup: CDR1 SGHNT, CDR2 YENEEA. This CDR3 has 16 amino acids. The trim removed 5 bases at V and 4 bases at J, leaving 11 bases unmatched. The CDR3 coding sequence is TGTGCCAGCAGCCCCGGGAGCGGGGGGTTGCTAGAGACCCAGTACTTC. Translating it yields CASSPGSGGLLETQYF. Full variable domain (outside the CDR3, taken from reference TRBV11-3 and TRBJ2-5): EAGVVQSPRYKIIEKKQPVAFWCNPISGHNTLYWYLQNLGQGPELLIRYENEEAVDDSQLPKDRFSAERLKGVDSTLKIQPAELGDSAVYLCASSPGSGGLLETQYFGPGTRLLVL.

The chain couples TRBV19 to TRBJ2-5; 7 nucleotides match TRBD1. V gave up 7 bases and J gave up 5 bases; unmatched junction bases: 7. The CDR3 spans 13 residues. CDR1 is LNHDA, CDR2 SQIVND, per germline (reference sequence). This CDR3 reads CASNEGAGETQYF. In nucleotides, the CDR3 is TGTGCCAGTAATGAGGGGGCTGGGGAGACCCAGTACTTC. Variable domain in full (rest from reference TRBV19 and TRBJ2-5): DGGITQSPKYLFRKEGQNVTLSCEQNLNHDAMYWYRQDPGQGLRLIYYSQIVNDFQKGDIAEGYSVSREKKESFPLTVTSAQKNPTAFYLCASNEGAGETQYFGPGTRLLVL.

The CDR3 bases are TGTGCCAGCAGTTTATCCCCCGACAGGGCGAGAGAAAAACTGTTTTTT. Residues: CASSLSPDRAREKLFF. This chain links TRBV27 with TRBJ1-4; 7 nucleotides line up with TRBD1. Germline V gene lookup returns CDR1 MNHEY and CDR2 SMNVEV (reference sequence). V lost 0 bases, J lost 8 bases, and 9 bases stayed unmatched. The CDR3 covers 16 residues.